This T cell receptor (beta chain) appears in the sequencing data of a study of blood T cell repertoires in COVID-19. The CDR3 is made up of 13 amino acids. Between the trimmed V and J ends, which lost 10 bases and 4 bases, there was a span of 16 bases. Germline V gives CDR1 SNHLY, CDR2 FYNNEI. Data came from immunoSEQ multiplex PCR; TCRdb stores just in-frame clones and leaves some out. The sample gives about 97,000 clones, just under 85% of which show up once; around 10% is in the top ten. The TCR comes from a man in his forties with active or convalescent COVID-19. Sequencing was done on a sample of peripheral blood. V gene TRBV2 combines with J gene TRBJ2-5; D call uncertain. The CDR3 nucleotides read TGTGCCACTCCTCCGCCTAGTTTAGAGACCCAGTACTTC. Protein product: CATPPPSLETQYF.